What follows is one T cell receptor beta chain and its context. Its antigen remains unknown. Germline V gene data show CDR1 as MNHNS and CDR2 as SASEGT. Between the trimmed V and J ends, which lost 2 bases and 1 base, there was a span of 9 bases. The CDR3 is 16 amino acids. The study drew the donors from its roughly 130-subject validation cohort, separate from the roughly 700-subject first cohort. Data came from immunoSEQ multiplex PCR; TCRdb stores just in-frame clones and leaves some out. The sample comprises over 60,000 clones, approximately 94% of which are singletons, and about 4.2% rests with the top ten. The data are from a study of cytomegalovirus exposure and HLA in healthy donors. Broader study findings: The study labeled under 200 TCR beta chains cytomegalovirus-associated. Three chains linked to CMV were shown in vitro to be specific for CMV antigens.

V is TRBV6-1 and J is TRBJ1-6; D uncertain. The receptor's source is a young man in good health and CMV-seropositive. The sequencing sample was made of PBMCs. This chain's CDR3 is CASSESSVSYNSPLHF. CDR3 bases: TGTGCCAGCAGTGAATCTTCGGTATCCTATAATTCACCCCTCCACTTT.